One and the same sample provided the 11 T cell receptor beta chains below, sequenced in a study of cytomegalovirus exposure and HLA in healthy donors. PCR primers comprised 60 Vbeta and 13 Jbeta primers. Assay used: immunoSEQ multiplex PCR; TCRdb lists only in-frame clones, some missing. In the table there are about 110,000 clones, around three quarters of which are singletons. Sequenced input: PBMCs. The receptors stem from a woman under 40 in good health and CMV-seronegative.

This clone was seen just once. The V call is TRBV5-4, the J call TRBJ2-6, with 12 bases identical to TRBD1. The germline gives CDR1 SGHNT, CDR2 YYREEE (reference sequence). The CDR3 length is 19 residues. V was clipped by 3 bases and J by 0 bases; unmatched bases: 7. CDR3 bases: TGTGCCAGCAGCTCTCCGGGACAGGGGGCTTTCTCTGGGGCCAACGTCCTGACTTTC. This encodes CASSSPGQGAFSGANVLTF.

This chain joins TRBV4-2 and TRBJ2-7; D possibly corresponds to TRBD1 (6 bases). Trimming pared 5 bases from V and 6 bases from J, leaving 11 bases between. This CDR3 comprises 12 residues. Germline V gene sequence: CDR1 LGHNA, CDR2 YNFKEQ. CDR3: CASSIQGSEQYF. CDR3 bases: TGTGCCAGCAGCATACAGGGATCCGAGCAGTACTTC.

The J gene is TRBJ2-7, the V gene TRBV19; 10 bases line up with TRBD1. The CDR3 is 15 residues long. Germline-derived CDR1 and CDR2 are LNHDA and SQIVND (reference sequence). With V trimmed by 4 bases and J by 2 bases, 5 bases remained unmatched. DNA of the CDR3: TGTGCCAGTAGTACCTCGGACAGGGGGACCTACGAGCAGTACTTC. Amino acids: CASSTSDRGTYEQYF.

CDR3 amino acids: CASSQDSPRNTEAFF. The CDR3 nucleotides are TGTGCCAGCAGCCAGGACAGCCCCCGGAACACTGAAGCTTTCTTT. The chain has TRBV2 and TRBJ1-1; a possible D gene is TRBD1 (6 bases). The germline V gene has CDR1 SNHLY and CDR2 FYNNEI. The CDR3 totals 15 residues. V was shortened by 6 bases and J by 1 base, with 15 bases between the two germline ends.

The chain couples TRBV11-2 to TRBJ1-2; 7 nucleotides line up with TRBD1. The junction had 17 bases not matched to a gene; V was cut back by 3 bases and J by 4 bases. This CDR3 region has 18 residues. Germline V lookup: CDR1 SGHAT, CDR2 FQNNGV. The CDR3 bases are TGTGCCAGCAGCTTCGACCAATTCAGGACAGGTCGACTCTATGGCTACACCTTC. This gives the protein CASSFDQFRTGRLYGYTF.

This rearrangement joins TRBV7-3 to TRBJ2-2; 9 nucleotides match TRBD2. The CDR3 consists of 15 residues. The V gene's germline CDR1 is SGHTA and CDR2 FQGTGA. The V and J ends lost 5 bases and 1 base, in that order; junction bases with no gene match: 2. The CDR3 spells CASSPLAGNTGELFF. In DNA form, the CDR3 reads TGTGCCAGCAGCCCACTAGCGGGGAACACCGGGGAGCTGTTTTTT.

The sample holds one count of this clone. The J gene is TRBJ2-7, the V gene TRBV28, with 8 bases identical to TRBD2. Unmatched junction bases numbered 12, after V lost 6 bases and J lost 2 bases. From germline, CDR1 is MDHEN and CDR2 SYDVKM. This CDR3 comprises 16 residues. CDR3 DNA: TGTGCCAGCAGCCTTACATCCGGGACTAGACCCTACGAGCAGTACTTC. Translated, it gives CASSLTSGTRPYEQYF.

The CDR3 loop is CASSGERKTFPQDEQYF. CDR3 DNA sequence: TGCGCCAGCAGCGGGGAGAGGAAAACCTTCCCCCAAGACGAGCAGTACTTC. The gene calls are TRBV5-1 and TRBJ2-7, with a possible D match to TRBD2 (5 bases). V lost 4 bases and J 5 bases, leaving 25 bases between the germline ends. The CDR3 has 17 residues. Germline V gene sequence: CDR1 SGHRS, CDR2 YFSETQ. Full variable domain (outside the CDR3, taken from reference TRBV5-1 and TRBJ2-7): KAGVTQTPRYLIKTRGQQVTLSCSPISGHRSVSWYQQTPGQGLQFLFEYFSETQRNKGNFPGRFSGRQFSNSRSEMNVSTLELGDSALYLCASSGERKTFPQDEQYFGPGTRLTVT.

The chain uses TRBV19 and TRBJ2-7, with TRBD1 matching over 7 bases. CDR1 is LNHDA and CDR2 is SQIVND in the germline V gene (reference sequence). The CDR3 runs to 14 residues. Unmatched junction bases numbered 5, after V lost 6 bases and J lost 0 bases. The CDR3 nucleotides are TGTGCCAGTAGGGCCGGGACAGACTCCTACGAGCAGTACTTC. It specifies CASRAGTDSYEQYF.

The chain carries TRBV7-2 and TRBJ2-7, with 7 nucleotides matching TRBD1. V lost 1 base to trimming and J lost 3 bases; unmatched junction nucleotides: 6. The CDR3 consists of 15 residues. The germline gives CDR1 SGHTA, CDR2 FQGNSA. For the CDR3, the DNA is TGTGCCAGCAGCTTAGAAATAGGACAGGTCTACGAGCAGTACTTC. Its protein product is CASSLEIGQVYEQYF.

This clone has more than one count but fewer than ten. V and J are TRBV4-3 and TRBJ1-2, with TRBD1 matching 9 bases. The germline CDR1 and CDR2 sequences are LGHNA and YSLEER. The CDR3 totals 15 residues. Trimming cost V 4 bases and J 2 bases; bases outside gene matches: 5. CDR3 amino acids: CASSRQGVGNYGYTF. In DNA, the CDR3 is TGCGCCAGCAGCCGACAGGGGGTAGGGAACTATGGCTACACCTTC.